The entry below describes one T cell receptor beta chain. Antigen unknown. This sample was taken from a study of cytomegalovirus exposure and HLA in healthy donors. As for the study in general: It was reported in a later analysis that the roughly 120 validation repertoires used the same platform as the 550 to 850 first-cohort repertoires. Study-wide points: Researchers counted roughly 150 TCR beta chains as cytomegalovirus-associated.

Germline CDR1 reads MGHRA; CDR2 reads YSYEKL. Germline trimming cut 3 bases from V and 7 bases from J; bases unmatched to any gene: 10. The CDR3 is made up of 16 amino acids. Method: immunoSEQ multiplex PCR; TCRdb's copy keeps in-frame clones and lacks some. This sample has about 120,000 clones, with approximately 91% found just once. The TCR originated in a woman aged 18-29 years in good health and CMV-seronegative. V gene TRBV4-1 combines with J gene TRBJ2-1; 9 bases fit TRBD2. The sequenced material came from PBMCs. CDR3 amino acids: CASSQVAGAPGNEQFF. Written as DNA, the CDR3 is TGCGCCAGCAGCCAGGTAGCGGGAGCCCCGGGGAATGAGCAGTTCTTC.